Sequencing of this T cell receptor (beta chain) was carried out in a study of CD8 T cells in Susac syndrome. Study findings and constraints: TCR sequencing and HLA analysis covered a relatively small number of individuals.

After extraction with the RNeasy kit, about 0.45 to 1 ug of the RNA was reverse transcribed using random hexamers. Across 54 Vbeta and 13 Jbeta, immunoSEQ multiplex PCR amplified TCR beta CDR3. Each CDR3 protein is one row after TCRdb ran MiXCR on the immunoSEQ multiplex PCR reads. Among about 250,000 distinct CDR3 sequences listed, roughly 95% were seen once. Trimming removed 2 bases from V and 2 bases from J; junction bases left unmatched: 6. The CDR3 runs 16 residues. Germline V gene data show CDR1 as MNHNY and CDR2 as SVGAGI (reference sequence). About this clonotype itself: Its antigen remains unidentified.

Sequencing targeted TCR beta in blood CD8+ and CD4+ T cells. The multiple sclerosis controls were treatment-naive patients with relapsing-remitting disease that was stable or active. The sequencing input was CD4+ T cells from PBMCs. The TCR originated in a human donor with multiple sclerosis. The chain uses TRBV6-6 and TRBJ2-5, with 9 bases matching TRBD1. The CDR3 DNA sequence: TGTGCCAGCAGTTACCGTTCTGGGACAGGGCAAGAGACCCAGTACTTC. This codes for CASSYRSGTGQETQYF.